The clone carrying this T cell receptor beta chain was recorded only once. The antigen remains undetermined. Per germline, CDR1 MGHDK and CDR2 SYGVNS. With 3 bases clipped from V and 4 bases from J, the junction kept 5 bases outside the gene matches. The length of the CDR3 is 15 residues. These donors were members of the approximately 110-subject validation cohort, a group separate from the approximately 670-subject first cohort. This table comes from immunoSEQ multiplex PCR, and its TCRdb copy is limited to in-frame clones, with some not included. The sample carries around 160,000 clones, 88% recorded once. These data originate in a study of cytomegalovirus exposure and HLA in healthy donors. Overall study results and limits: A later analysis found first-cohort TCR clusters tended to co-occur in the 90 to 150 validation repertoires. As confirmed in vitro, a few CMV-associated chains were specific for CMV antigens.

The source of this sequence is a man aged 18 to 35 in good health and CMV-seronegative. Source material: PBMCs. The chain uses TRBV25-1 and TRBJ2-7; 11 bases line up with TRBD2. The CDR3 loop reads CASSDTSGSKYEQYF. CDR3 bases: TGTGCCAGCAGTGATACTAGCGGGAGCAAGTACGAGCAGTACTTC.